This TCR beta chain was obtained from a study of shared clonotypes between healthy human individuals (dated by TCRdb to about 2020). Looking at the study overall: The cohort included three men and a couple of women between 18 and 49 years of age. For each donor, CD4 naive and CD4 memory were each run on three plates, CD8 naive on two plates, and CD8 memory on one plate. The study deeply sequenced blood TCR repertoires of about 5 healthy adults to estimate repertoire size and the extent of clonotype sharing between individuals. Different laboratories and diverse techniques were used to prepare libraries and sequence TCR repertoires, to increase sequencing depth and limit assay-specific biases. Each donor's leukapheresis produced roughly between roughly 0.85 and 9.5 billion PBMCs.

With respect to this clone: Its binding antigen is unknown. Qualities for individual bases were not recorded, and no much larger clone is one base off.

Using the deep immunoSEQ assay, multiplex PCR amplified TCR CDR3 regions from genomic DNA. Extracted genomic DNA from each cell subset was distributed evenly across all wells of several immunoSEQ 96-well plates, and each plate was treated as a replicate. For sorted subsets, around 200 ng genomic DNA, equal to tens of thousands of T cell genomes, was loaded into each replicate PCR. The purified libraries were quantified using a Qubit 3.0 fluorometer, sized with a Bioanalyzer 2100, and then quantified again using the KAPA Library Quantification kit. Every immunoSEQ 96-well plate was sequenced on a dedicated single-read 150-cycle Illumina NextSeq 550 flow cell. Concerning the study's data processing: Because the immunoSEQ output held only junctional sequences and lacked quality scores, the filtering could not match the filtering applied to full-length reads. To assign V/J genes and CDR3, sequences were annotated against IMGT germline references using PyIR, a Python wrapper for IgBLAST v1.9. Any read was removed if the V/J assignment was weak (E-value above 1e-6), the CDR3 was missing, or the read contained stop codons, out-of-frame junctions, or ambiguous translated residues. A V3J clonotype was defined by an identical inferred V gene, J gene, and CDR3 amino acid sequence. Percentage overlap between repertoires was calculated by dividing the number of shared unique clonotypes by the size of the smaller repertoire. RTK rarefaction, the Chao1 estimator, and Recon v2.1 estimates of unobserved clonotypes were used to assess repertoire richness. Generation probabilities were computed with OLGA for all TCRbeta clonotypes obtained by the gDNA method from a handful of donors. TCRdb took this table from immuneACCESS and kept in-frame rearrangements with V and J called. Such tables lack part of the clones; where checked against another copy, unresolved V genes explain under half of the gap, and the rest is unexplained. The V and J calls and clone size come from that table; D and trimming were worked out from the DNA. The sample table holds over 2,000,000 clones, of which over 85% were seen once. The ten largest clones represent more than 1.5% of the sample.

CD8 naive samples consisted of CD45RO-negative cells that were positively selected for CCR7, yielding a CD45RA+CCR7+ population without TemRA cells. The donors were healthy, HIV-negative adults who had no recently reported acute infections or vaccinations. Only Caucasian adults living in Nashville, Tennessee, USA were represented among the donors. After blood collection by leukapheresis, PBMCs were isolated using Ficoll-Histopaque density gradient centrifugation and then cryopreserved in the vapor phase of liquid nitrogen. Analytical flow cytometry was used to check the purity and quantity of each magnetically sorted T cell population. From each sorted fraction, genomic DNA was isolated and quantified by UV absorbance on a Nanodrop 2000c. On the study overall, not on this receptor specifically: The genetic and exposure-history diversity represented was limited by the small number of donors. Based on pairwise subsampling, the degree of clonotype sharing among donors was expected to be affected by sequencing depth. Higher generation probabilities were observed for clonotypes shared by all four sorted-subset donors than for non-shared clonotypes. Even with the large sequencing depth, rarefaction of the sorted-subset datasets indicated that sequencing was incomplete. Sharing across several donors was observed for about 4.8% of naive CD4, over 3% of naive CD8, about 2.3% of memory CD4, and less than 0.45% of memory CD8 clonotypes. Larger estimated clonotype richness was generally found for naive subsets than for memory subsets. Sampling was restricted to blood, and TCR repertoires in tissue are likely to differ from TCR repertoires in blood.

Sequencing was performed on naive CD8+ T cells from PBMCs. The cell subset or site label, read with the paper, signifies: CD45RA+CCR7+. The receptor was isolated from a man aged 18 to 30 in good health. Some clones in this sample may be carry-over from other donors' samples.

The nucleotide sequence reads as follows: TGTGCCAGCAGCGGGGGCGGGAGGGCCGCCTCTGGGGCCAACGTCCTGACTTTC. This gives the protein CASSGGGRAASGANVLTF. The V and J genes are TRBV7-9 and TRBJ2-6; 9 central nucleotides agree with TRBD2. Per the germline V gene (reference sequence), SEHNR is the CDR1 and FQNEAQ is the CDR2. Counted from cysteine to phenylalanine, this CDR3 has 18 amino acids. The DNA shown is the 54-base CDR3, in frame from base 1. Trimmed from V: 5 bases; trimmed from J: 0 bases; junction bases lacking a gene match: 8.